This TCR beta chain was identified in a study of breast tumors, draining lymph nodes, adjacent tissues. Whole-study results and caveats: Compared with lymph nodes, tumors were less diverse; compared with nontumor tissue, more. Data only fit, rather than demonstrated, lymph node origin of most tumor T cells. Luminal-like breast cancer showed significantly greater tumor-nontumor repertoire similarity than basal-like breast cancer did.

TCRdb reanalysed the multiplex PCR reads using MiXCR and keeps one entry per CDR3 protein. This sample has 70,000 to 95,000 distinct CDR3 sequences, with roughly a fifth found just once. The lymph nodes were axillary draining lymph nodes from breast cancer patients. This clonotype was seen only once. Its target is not known. The clonotype originates from a female donor with breast cancer. Some clones in this sample may be carry-over from other donors' samples. The sequenced material came from axillary lymph node tissue.

CDR3 in amino acids: CASSAGNTEAFF. The CDR3 bases are TGCGCCAGCAGTGCGGGGAACACTGAAGCTTTCTTT. V gene TRBV10-2 combines with J gene TRBJ1-1; D call uncertain. CDR1 WSHSY and CDR2 SAAADI come from the germline V gene. The CDR3 contains 12 residues. The ends were cut back, 4 bases at V and 1 base at J, with 4 bases in the middle.